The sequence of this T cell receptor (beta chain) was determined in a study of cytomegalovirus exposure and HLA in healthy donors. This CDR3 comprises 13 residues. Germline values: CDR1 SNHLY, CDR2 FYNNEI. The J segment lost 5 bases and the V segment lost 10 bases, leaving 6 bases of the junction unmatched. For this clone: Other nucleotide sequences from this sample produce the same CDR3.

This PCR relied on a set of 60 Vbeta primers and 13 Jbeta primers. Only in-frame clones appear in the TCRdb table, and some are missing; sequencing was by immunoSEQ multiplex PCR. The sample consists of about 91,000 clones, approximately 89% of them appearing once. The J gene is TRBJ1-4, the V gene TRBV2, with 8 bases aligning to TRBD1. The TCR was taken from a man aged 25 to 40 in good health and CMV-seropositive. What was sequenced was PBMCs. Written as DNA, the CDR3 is TGTGCCACCTCCGGGACAGGCAATGAAAAACTGTTTTTT. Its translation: CATSGTGNEKLFF.